These 7 T cell receptor beta chains were sequenced from one sample in a study of blood T cell repertoires in COVID-19. TCRdb keeps only in-frame clones here, not all; method: immunoSEQ multiplex PCR. This sample has around 160,000 clones, with approximately 87% found just once. The material sequenced was peripheral blood. These receptors were collected from a woman between 70 and 85 years old with COVID-19, enrolled during active disease.

The chain couples TRBV7-7 to TRBJ2-5; the match to TRBD1 covers 11 bases. CDR1 is SSHAT and CDR2 is FNYEAQ in the germline V gene (reference sequence). Losses at the gene ends were 5 bases for V and 4 bases for J; bases not matched to a gene: 9. The CDR3 covers 16 residues. CDR3 nucleotides: TGTGCCAGCAGCCCGATGGGACAGGGGGGGCGAGAGACCCAGTACTTC. Translating gives CASSPMGQGGRETQYF.

The genes are TRBV25-1 and TRBJ1-4, with D maybe TRBD1 (6 bases). Germline V lookup: CDR1 MGHDK, CDR2 SYGVNS. V was pared by 1 base and J by 8 bases, with 14 bases between. The CDR3 is made up of 15 amino acids. In DNA form, the CDR3 reads TGTGCCAGCAGTGAATCTAGCAGGGGTGACGAAAAACTGTTTTTT. This codes for CASSESSRGDEKLFF.

The chain links TRBV7-2 to TRBJ2-2; tentative D call: TRBD1 (5 bases). CDR3 length equals 15 residues. The V end was cut by 1 base, the J end by 4 bases, with 10 bases between. CDR1 and CDR2 from the germline V gene are SGHTA and FQGNSA. The CDR3 loop reads CASSLVGAVTGELFF. Written as DNA, the CDR3 is TGTGCCAGCAGCTTAGTAGGGGCGGTCACCGGGGAGCTGTTTTTT. Filled out from reference TRBV7-2 and TRBJ2-2, the complete variable domain reads GAGVSQSPSNKVTEKGKDVELRCDPISGHTALYWYRQSLGQGLEFLIYFQGNSAPDKSGLPSDRFSAERTGGSVSTLTIQRTQQEDSAVYLCASSLVGAVTGELFFGEGSRLTVL.

The CDR3 loop reads CASKFGGAGGSPLHF. CDR3 DNA sequence: TGTGCCAGCAAGTTTGGAGGAGCAGGGGGATCACCCCTCCACTTT. The chain joins TRBV28 to TRBJ1-6; 7 bases are a match to TRBD1. The CDR3 spans 15 residues. From germline, CDR1 is MDHEN and CDR2 SYDVKM. Trimming cost V 7 bases and J 10 bases; bases outside gene matches: 13.

This rearrangement joins TRBV5-6 to TRBJ1-1; weak D call: TRBD1 (5 bases). CDR3 length equals 14 residues. Germline V lookup: CDR1 SGHDT, CDR2 YYEEEE. Between the trimmed V and J ends, which lost 0 bases and 7 bases, there was a span of 13 bases. This CDR3 reads CASSLVGDGHEAFF. CDR3 in DNA: TGTGCCAGCAGCTTGGTAGGAGACGGACATGAAGCTTTCTTT.

The genes are TRBV2 and TRBJ1-5, with D possibly matching TRBD1 (6 bases). The CDR3 has 15 amino acids. The V gene's germline CDR1 is SNHLY and CDR2 FYNNEI. V lost 3 bases and J lost 0, with 9 bases in between. CDR3 in DNA: TGTGCCAGCAGTGACAGGGGTTATAGCAATCAGCCCCAGCATTTT. Residues: CASSDRGYSNQPQHF.

The chain uses TRBV5-1 and TRBJ2-7; D might be TRBD2 (6 bases). The CDR3 totals 15 residues. Trimming cost V 0 bases and J 0 bases, with 10 bases left between them. Per the germline V gene, CDR1 is SGHRS and CDR2 is YFSETQ. Here the CDR3 DNA reads TGCGCCAGCAGCTTGGGGGTGGGAGGCTCCTACGAGCAGTACTTC. Translation: CASSLGVGGSYEQYF.